This T cell receptor beta chain was documented in a study of blood T cell repertoires in COVID-19. On the study more broadly: COVID-19 samples from acute and convalescent phases originated in the United States, Italy and Spain. PBMCs, B-cell-depleted T cells, or T cells were the source of the cDNA or gDNA that made up the material.

In the original processing: From reference gene primer amplification, estimates of nucleated cell counts were derived. The protocol was immunoSEQ multiplex PCR, while the TCRdb copy is restricted to in-frame clones and leaves out a portion. V, J and clone size were drawn from that table, and D and trimming were deduced from the DNA. The sample lists fewer than 350,000 clones; 86% were seen once. CDR1 and CDR2 from the germline V gene are MRHNA and SNTAGT. The CDR3 is 14 amino acids. The V end lost 0 bases, the J end lost 6 bases, and 10 bases lay between the germline ends. The rearrangement joins TRBV6-4 to TRBJ2-3; D remains unclear. The receptor comes from a woman aged 25 to 39 who had recovered from COVID-19. The sequencing sample was made of peripheral blood. In nucleotides, the CDR3 is TGTGCCAGCAGTGACTCGGTTGTGAGTGATACGCAGTATTTT. Residues: CASSDSVVSDTQYF.